The clone carrying this T cell receptor beta chain was recorded many times. This CDR3 spans 15 amino acids. J lost 1 base, V lost 3 bases, and 5 bases had no gene match. Germline loops: CDR1 DFQATT, CDR2 SNEGSKA (reference sequence). The record originates from a study of CD8 T cells in ankylosing spondylitis. TCRdb passed the 5' RACE reads through MiXCR, listing each CDR3 protein once. Found here are approximately 240,000 distinct CDR3 sequences, roughly a quarter of them singletons; the top ten hold around 0.64%. The sequence was collected from a male donor with ankylosing spondylitis or in good health (not recorded which). V and J are TRBV20-1 and TRBJ2-1; TRBD1 matches at 8 bases. Source material: blood, either unsorted or a sorted T cell fraction (not recorded which). The CDR3 region is CSARRRQGSYNEQFF. The CDR3 DNA reads TGCAGTGCTAGGAGAAGACAGGGGTCCTACAATGAGCAGTTCTTC.